These 9 T cell receptor beta chains came from one sample sequenced in a study of cytomegalovirus exposure and HLA in healthy donors. 13 Jbeta primers and 60 Vbeta primers were used for the PCR. Assay: immunoSEQ multiplex PCR; the TCRdb copy retains only in-frame clones and omits some. This table holds roughly 130,000 clones, 80% found once. The sample comprised PBMCs. These receptors all stem from a man aged 25 to 40 in good health and CMV-seronegative.

The V call is TRBV29-1, the J call TRBJ2-5; perhaps TRBD2 as D (6 bases). The J call is uncertain, as TRBJ2-7 better fits the DNA end. Germline CDR1 reads SQVTM; CDR2 reads ANQGSEA. This CDR3 region has 14 residues. The chain's CDR3 is CSVRMFEQGGEQYF. CDR3 coding DNA: TGCAGCGTTCGAATGTTCGAGCAGGGAGGCGAGCAGTACTTC.

This sequence joins TRBV29-1 and TRBJ2-7, with D unclear. Germline CDR1 and CDR2: SQVTM and ANQGSEA. The CDR3 totals 13 residues. Trimming removed 4 bases from V and 2 bases from J, with 12 bases in between. CDR3 region: CSVGDITTYEQYF. CDR3 nucleotides: TGCAGCGTTGGTGACATCACGACCTACGAGCAGTACTTC.

This clone has a single count. The rearrangement uses TRBV6-5 and TRBJ2-7; the D gene is possibly TRBD1 (5 bases). The CDR3 consists of 13 residues. V lost 7 bases, J lost 0 bases, and 10 bases lay in between. Per germline, CDR1 MNHEY and CDR2 SVGAGI. In DNA form, the CDR3 reads TGTGCCAGCACGGTACAGGACTCCTACGAGCAGTACTTC. This translates into CASTVQDSYEQYF.

This chain connects TRBV30 to TRBJ2-2; the D gene is possibly TRBD1 (5 bases). Trimming cost V 3 bases and J 0 bases, with 11 bases left between them. The germline gives CDR1 GTSNPN, CDR2 SVGIG (reference sequence). This CDR3 spans 15 amino acids. The CDR3 DNA reads TGTGCCTGGAGGAGGACACCTCCGAACACCGGGGAGCTGTTTTTT. It codes for CAWRRTPPNTGELFF.

The chain links TRBV5-8 to TRBJ2-7; D gene unclear. The CDR3 is made up of 15 amino acids. The V gene lost 0 bases and the J gene lost 3 bases, with 13 bases spanning the gap. Germline-derived CDR1 and CDR2 are SGHTS and YDEGEE. CDR3 protein: CASSLVQVVVYEQYF. CDR3 DNA: TGTGCCAGCAGCTTGGTGCAGGTGGTGGTCTACGAGCAGTACTTC. Using reference TRBV5-8 and TRBJ2-7 for the parts outside the CDR3, the full variable domain is EAGVTQSPTHLIKTRGQQATLRCSPISGHTSVYWYQQALGLGLQFLLWYDEGEERNRGNFPPRFSGRQFPNYSSELNVNALELEDSALYLCASSLVQVVVYEQYFGPGTRLTVT.

This clone was counted between two and nine times. V usage is TRBV15 and J usage is TRBJ1-2, with a weak D call TRBD1 (5 bases). Per germline, CDR1 LNHNV and CDR2 YYDKDF (reference sequence). V was pared by 7 bases and J by 1 base, with 10 bases between. The CDR3 has 13 amino acids. The CDR3 bases are TGTGCCACCAATGACAGATATAACTATGGCTACACCTTC. Translation gives CATNDRYNYGYTF.

This clone was counted only a few times. The genes are TRBV4-1 and TRBJ1-1, with D perhaps TRBD1 (5 bases). The CDR3 totals 14 residues. CDR1 is MGHRA, CDR2 YSYEKL, per germline. Trimming removed 1 base from V and 1 base from J, with 7 bases in between. CDR3 coding DNA: TGCGCCAGCAGCCAAGTCGGGGGGAACACTGAAGCTTTCTTT. This sequence encodes CASSQVGGNTEAFF.

Turning to this clone: At one of its ends the junction is not consistent with the germline gene, which may arise from a read error. The CDR3 DNA follows: TGTGCCAGCAACGGAGGAGTTCCCTACCCCTTC. Translating it yields CASNGGVPYPF. The chain carries TRBV5-8 and TRBJ1-2; D gene ambiguous. This CDR3 has 11 residues. The germline V gene encodes CDR1 SGHTS and CDR2 YDEGEE.

V gene TRBV11-3 combines with J gene TRBJ2-3; D might be TRBD2 (6 bases). Looked up from germline, CDR1 is SGHNT and CDR2 is YENEEA. The CDR3 extends over 16 amino acids. V shed 1 base and J shed 0 bases, with 11 bases lying between them. The CDR3 sequence is CASSLVGLASTDTQYF. The CDR3 nucleotides are TGTGCCAGCAGCTTAGTGGGACTCGCTAGCACAGATACGCAGTATTTT.